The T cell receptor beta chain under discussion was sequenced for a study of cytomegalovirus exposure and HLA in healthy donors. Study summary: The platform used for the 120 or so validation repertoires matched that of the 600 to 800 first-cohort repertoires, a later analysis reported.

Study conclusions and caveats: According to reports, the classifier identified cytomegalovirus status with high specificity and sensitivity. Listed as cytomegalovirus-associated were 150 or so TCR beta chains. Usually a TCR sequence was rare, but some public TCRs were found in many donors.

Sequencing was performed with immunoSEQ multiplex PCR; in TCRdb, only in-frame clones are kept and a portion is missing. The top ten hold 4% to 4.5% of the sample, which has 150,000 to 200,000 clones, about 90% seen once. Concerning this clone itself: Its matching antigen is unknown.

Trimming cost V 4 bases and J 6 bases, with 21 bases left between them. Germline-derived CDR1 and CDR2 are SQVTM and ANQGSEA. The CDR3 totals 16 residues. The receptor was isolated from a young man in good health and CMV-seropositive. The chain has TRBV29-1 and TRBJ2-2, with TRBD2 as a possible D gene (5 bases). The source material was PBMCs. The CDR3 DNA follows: TGCAGCGTTGGGTCAGGTCCCCGGGAACGGGCCGGGGAGCTGTTTTTT. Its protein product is CSVGSGPRERAGELFF.